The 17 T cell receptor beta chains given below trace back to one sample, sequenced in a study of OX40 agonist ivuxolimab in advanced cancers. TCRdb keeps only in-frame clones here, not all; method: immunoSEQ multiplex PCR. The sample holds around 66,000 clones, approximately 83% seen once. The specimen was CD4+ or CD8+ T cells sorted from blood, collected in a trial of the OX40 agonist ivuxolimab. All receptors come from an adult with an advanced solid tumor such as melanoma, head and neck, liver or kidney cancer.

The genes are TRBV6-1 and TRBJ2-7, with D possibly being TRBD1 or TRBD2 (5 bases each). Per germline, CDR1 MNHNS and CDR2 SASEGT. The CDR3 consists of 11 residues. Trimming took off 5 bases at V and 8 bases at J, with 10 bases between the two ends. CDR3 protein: CASSYLGQQYF. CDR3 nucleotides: TGTGCCAGCAGTTACCTGGGACAGCAGTACTTC.

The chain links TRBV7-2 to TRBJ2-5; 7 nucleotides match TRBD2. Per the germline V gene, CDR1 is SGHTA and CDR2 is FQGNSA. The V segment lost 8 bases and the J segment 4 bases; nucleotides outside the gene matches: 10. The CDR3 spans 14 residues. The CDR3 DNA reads TGTGCCAGCTTGCCGGGCGGGGGTCGAGAGACCCAGTACTTC. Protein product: CASLPGGGRETQYF.

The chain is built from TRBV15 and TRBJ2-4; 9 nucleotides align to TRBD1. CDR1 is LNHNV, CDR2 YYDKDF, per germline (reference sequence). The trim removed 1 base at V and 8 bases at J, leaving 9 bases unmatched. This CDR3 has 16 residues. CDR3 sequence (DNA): TGTGCCACCAGCAGAGGCCTAGACAGGGGGATCGACATTCAGTACTTC. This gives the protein CATSRGLDRGIDIQYF.

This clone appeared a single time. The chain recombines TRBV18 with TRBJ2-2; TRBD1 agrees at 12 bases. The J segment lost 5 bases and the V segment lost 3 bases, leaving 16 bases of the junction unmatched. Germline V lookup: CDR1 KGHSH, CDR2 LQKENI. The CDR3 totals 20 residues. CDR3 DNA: TGTGCCAGCTCACCTATCCCCTCCGGGACAGGGGGCGCGGGGACCGGGGAGCTGTTTTTT. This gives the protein CASSPIPSGTGGAGTGELFF.

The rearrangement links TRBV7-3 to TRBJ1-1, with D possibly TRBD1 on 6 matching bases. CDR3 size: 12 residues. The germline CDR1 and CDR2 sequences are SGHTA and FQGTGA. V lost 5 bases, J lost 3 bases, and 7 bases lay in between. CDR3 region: CASSEGDTEAFF. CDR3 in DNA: TGTGCCAGCAGCGAGGGGGACACTGAAGCTTTCTTT.

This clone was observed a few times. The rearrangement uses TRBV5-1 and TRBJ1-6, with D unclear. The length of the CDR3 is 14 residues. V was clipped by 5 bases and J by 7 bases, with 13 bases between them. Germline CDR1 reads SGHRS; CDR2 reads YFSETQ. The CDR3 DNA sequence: TGCGCCAGCAGGCCGACATTCGACAATTCACCCCTCCACTTT. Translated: CASRPTFDNSPLHF.

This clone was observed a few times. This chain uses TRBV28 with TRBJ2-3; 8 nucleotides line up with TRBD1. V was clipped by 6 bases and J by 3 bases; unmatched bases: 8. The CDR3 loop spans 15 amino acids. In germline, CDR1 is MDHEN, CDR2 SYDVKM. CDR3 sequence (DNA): TGTGCCAGCAGCCCGACAGGGGATAGGACAGATACGCAGTATTTT. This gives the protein CASSPTGDRTDTQYF.

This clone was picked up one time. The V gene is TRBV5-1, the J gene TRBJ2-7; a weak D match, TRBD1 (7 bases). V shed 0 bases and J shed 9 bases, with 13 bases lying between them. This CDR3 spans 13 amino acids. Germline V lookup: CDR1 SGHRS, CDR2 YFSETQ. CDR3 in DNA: TGCGCCAGCAGCTTGGACAGGGGAGGAATGCAGTACTTC. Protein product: CASSLDRGGMQYF.

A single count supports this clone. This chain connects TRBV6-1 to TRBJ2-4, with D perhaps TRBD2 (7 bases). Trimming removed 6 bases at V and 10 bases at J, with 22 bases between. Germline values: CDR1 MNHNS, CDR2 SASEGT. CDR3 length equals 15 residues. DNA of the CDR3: TGTGCCAGCAGCCGAGTCGGGGGGCACCCCCCTATTCAGTACTTC. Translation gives CASSRVGGHPPIQYF.

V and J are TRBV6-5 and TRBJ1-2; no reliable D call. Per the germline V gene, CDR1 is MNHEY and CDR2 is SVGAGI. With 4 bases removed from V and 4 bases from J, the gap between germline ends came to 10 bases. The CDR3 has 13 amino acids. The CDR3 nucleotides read TGTGCCAGCAGTTGGAACACGGGCTATGGCTACACCTTC. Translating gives CASSWNTGYGYTF.

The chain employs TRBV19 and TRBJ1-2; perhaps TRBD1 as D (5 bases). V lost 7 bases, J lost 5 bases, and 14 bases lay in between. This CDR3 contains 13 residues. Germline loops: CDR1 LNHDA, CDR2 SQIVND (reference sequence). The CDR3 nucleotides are TGTGCCAGTAACCGAGACAGCGGATATGGCTACACCTTC. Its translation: CASNRDSGYGYTF.

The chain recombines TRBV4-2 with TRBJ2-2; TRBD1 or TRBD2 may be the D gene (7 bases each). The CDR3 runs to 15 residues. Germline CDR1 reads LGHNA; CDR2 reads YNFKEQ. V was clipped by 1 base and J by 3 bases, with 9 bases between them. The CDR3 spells CASSQAGGDTGELFF. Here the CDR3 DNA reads TGTGCCAGCAGCCAAGCAGGGGGGGACACCGGGGAGCTGTTTTTT.

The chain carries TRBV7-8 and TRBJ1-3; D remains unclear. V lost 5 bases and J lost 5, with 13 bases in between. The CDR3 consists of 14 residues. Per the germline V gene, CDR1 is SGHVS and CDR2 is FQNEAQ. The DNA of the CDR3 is TGTGCCAGCAGCACCCGGCGAGGGCGAAACACCATATATTTT. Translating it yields CASSTRRGRNTIYF.

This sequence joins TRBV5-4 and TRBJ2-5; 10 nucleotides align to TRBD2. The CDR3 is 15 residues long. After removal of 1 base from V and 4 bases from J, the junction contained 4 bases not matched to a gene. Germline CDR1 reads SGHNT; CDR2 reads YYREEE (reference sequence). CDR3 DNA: TGTGCCAGCAGCTTGTCTGCTAGCGGGGGAGAGACCCAGTACTTC. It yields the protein CASSLSASGGETQYF.

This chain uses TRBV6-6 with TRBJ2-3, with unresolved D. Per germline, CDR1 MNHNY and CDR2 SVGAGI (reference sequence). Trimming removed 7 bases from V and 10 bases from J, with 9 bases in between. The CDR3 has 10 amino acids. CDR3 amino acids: CASKGESQYF. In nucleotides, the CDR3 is TGTGCCAGCAAAGGAGAATCGCAGTATTTT.

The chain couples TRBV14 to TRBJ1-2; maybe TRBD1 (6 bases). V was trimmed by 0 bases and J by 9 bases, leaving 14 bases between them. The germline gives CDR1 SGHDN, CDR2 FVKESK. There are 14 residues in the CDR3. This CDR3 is CASSQDSGGRSYTF. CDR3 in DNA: TGTGCCAGCAGCCAAGATTCCGGGGGCAGGAGCTACACCTTC. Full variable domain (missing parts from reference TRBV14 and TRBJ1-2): EAGVTQFPSHSVIEKGQTVTLRCDPISGHDNLYWYRRVMGKEIKFLLHFVKESKQDESGMPNNRFLAERTGGTYSTLKVQPAELEDSGVYFCASSQDSGGRSYTFGSGTRLTVV.

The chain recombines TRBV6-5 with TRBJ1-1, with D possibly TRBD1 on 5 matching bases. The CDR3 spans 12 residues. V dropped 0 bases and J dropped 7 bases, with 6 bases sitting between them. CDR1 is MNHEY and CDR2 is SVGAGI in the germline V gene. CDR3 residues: CASSYSRGEAFF. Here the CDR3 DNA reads TGTGCCAGCAGTTACTCTAGGGGTGAAGCTTTCTTT.